What follows are 17 T cell receptor beta chains derived from one specimen sequenced in a study of response to subunit inactivated influenza vaccine. MiXCR, applied by TCRdb to the RT-PCR reads, yields one record per CDR3 protein. In the table there are about 300,000 distinct CDR3 sequences, just over 20% of which are singletons. Here the sequenced sample was PBMCs from blood, taken about 19 months after vaccination. These receptors were obtained from a man aged 45 to 70 who received an inactivated influenza vaccine.

This clonotype has just a few counts. The rearrangement joins TRBV7-9 to TRBJ1-4, with D hard to call. This CDR3 region has 15 residues. With 1 base removed from V and 0 bases from J, the gap between germline ends came to 6 bases. In germline, CDR1 is SEHNR, CDR2 FQNEAQ (reference sequence). The CDR3 is CASSLVVSTNEKLFF. In DNA form, the CDR3 reads TGTGCCAGCAGCTTAGTCGTCTCAACTAATGAAAAACTGTTTTTT.

This clonotype showed up many times. The gene calls are TRBV12-3 or TRBV12-4 and TRBJ1-6, with D unresolved. This CDR3 spans 15 amino acids. V was shortened by 2 bases and J by 0 bases, with 5 bases between the two germline ends. The chain's CDR3 is CASSLSSSYNSPLHF. CDR3 sequence (DNA): TGTGCCAGCAGTTTAAGCAGCTCCTATAATTCACCCCTCCACTTT.

The chain joins TRBV29-1 to TRBJ2-3; D not certain. Germline V gene data show CDR1 as SQVTM and CDR2 as ANQGSEA. Trimming removed 3 bases from V and 0 bases from J, with 4 bases in between. The CDR3 extends over 12 amino acids. For the CDR3, the DNA is TGCAGCGTTGATGTGAGCACAGATACGCAGTATTTT. Amino acids: CSVDVSTDTQYF.

This clonotype has ten or more counts. This rearrangement joins TRBV12-3 or TRBV12-4 to TRBJ1-6, with D possibly matching TRBD1 (6 bases). The CDR3 covers 14 residues. V was clipped by 6 bases and J by 8 bases, with 14 bases between them. Here the CDR3 reads CASRKDSSYSPLHF. The CDR3, as DNA: TGTGCCAGCAGGAAGGACAGCAGTTATTCACCCCTCCACTTT.

The V call is TRBV24-1, the J call TRBJ1-1, with D tentatively TRBD1 (5 bases). Germline CDR1 and CDR2: KGHDR and SFDVKD. The V and J ends lost 11 bases and 4 bases respectively, with 10 bases between them. The CDR3 consists of 11 residues. The CDR3 DNA follows: TGTGCCAGACAGCAGGGCACTGAAGCTTTCTTT. The encoded protein is CARQQGTEAFF.

The gene calls are TRBV7-9 and TRBJ1-4, with D unclear. The CDR3 covers 14 residues. V lost 1 base and J lost 4, with 7 bases in between. Germline lookup yields CDR1 SEHNR and CDR2 FQNEAQ (reference sequence). CDR3 nucleotides: TGTGCCAGCAGCTTAGATGGGCATAATGAAAAACTGTTTTTT. This gives the protein CASSLDGHNEKLFF.

This clonotype was observed a few times. The V and J genes are TRBV4-3 and TRBJ1-2; 8 nucleotides align to TRBD1. CDR1 and CDR2 (germline): LGHNA, YSLEER. CDR3 length: 17 residues. Trimming took 0 bases from V and 2 from J; bases not matched to a gene: 8. CDR3 nucleotides: TGCGCCAGCAGCCAAGACTACTTGACAGGGGAAAACTATGGCTACACCTTC. The encoded protein is CASSQDYLTGENYGYTF.

This clonotype was detected only a few times. V and J are TRBV6-2 or TRBV6-3 and TRBJ1-1; possibly TRBD1 for D (5 bases). Germline loops: CDR1 MNHEY, CDR2 SVGEGT. This CDR3 comprises 18 residues. Trimming shortened V by 1 base and J by 1 base, and 19 bases separated the two germline ends. The CDR3 reads CASSYYWSQGTANTEAFF. In DNA form, the CDR3 reads TGTGCCAGCAGTTACTACTGGAGCCAGGGAACAGCGAACACTGAAGCTTTCTTT.

There are a few counts of this clonotype. The J gene is TRBJ2-1, the V gene TRBV4-2; 9 bases map to TRBD2. The CDR3 is made up of 15 amino acids. Germline assignment: CDR1 LGHNA and CDR2 YNFKEQ. The V and J ends lost 3 bases and 6 bases, in that order; junction bases with no gene match: 6. The CDR3 spells CASSHTGTSTNEQFF. The CDR3 nucleotides read TGTGCCAGCAGCCATACCGGGACTAGCACCAATGAGCAGTTCTTC.

This chain joins TRBV7-9 and TRBJ1-6; D gene ambiguous. Trimming removed 1 base at V and 5 bases at J, with 12 bases between. There are 16 residues in the CDR3. In germline, CDR1 is SEHNR, CDR2 FQNEAQ (reference sequence). The CDR3 loop is CASSLGEGGNNSPLHF. CDR3 DNA sequence: TGTGCCAGCAGCTTAGGAGAGGGAGGGAATAATTCACCCCTCCACTTT.

This clonotype was recorded many times. The chain couples TRBV7-2 to TRBJ2-5; D is perhaps TRBD1 (6 bases). There are 15 residues in the CDR3. Germline CDR1 is SGHTA and CDR2 is FQGNSA. Trimming removed 5 bases from V and 2 bases from J, with 15 bases in between. CDR3 coding DNA: TGTGCCAGCAGCGAAGCGAGGGGGTCACAAGAGACCCAGTACTTC. It yields the protein CASSEARGSQETQYF.

This clonotype was detected a few times. The chain has TRBV7-9 and TRBJ1-1; no firm D call. Germline values: CDR1 SEHNR, CDR2 FQNEAQ (reference sequence). The CDR3 runs to 13 residues. Trimming removed 4 bases at V and 0 bases at J, with 6 bases between. CDR3 DNA sequence: TGTGCCAGCAGCTACGCAATGAACACTGAAGCTTTCTTT. This sequence encodes CASSYAMNTEAFF.

The rearrangement joins TRBV14 to TRBJ2-2; D remains unclear. The CDR3 has 12 residues. V was pared by 4 bases and J by 8 bases, with 8 bases between. CDR1 is SGHDN and CDR2 is FVKESK in the germline V gene. CDR3 amino acids: CASSLRWGELFF. The CDR3 DNA reads TGTGCCAGCAGCCTACGCTGGGGGGAGCTGTTTTTT.

The V gene is TRBV7-2, the J gene TRBJ2-3; 8 bases are shared with TRBD2. J was trimmed by 3 bases and V by 6 bases; bases with no gene match: 5. CDR1 SGHTA and CDR2 FQGNSA come from the germline V gene. The CDR3 runs to 14 residues. CDR3 nucleotide sequence: TGTGCCAGCAGGACCGGCGGGGGGACAGATACGCAGTATTTT. It translates to CASRTGGGTDTQYF.

CDR3 nucleotide sequence: TGTGCCAGCAGCCCTAATAGCGGGAGAAGGTACGAGCAGTACTTC. This encodes CASSPNSGRRYEQYF. The chain couples TRBV7-9 to TRBJ2-7; 9 bases fit TRBD2. CDR1 is SEHNR, CDR2 FQNEAQ, per germline (reference sequence). CDR3 length equals 15 residues. V was clipped by 5 bases and J by 4 bases; unmatched bases: 9.

The genes are TRBV18 and TRBJ2-1; perhaps TRBD1 as D (6 bases). V lost 6 bases to trimming and J lost 2 bases, with 14 bases between them. The CDR3 has 15 residues. Germline assignment: CDR1 KGHSH and CDR2 LQKENI. The CDR3 DNA follows: TGTGCCAGCTCGTACAACAGGGTTGCCTACAATGAGCAGTTCTTC. This codes for CASSYNRVAYNEQFF. The full variable domain, its missing parts supplied by reference TRBV18 and TRBJ2-1, is NAGVMQNPRHLVRRRGQEARLRCSPMKGHSHVYWYRQLPEEGLKFMVYLQKENIIDESGMPKERFSAEFPKEGPSILRIQQVVRGDSAAYFCASSYNRVAYNEQFFGPGTRLTVL.

This clonotype was seen repeatedly, ten times or more. The chain has TRBV20-1 and TRBJ1-3; no clear D. In germline, CDR1 is DFQATT, CDR2 SNEGSKA (reference sequence). Trimming pared 4 bases from V and 2 bases from J, leaving 6 bases between. The CDR3 is 12 residues long. CDR3 bases: TGCAGTGCTATCCCCCCTGGAAACACCATATATTTT. Amino acids: CSAIPPGNTIYF.